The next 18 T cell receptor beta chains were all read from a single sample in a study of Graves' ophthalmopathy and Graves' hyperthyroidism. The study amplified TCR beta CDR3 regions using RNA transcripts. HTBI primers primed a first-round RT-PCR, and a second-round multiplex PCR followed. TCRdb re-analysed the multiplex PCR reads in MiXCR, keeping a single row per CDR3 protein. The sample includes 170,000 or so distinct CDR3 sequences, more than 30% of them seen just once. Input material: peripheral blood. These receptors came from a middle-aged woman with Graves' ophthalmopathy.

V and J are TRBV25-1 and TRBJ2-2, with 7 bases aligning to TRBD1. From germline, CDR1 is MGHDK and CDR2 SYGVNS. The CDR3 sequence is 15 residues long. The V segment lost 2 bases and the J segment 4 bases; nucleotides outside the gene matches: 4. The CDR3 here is CASSERGQRTGELFF. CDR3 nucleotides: TGTGCCAGCAGTGAACGGGGACAGCGCACCGGGGAGCTGTTTTTT.

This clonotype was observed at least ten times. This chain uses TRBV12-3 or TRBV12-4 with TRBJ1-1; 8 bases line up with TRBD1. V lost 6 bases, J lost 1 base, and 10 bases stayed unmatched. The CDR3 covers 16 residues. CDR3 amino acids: CASRRTGFGTNTEAFF. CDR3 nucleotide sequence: TGTGCCAGCAGAAGGACAGGGTTTGGGACGAACACTGAAGCTTTCTTT.

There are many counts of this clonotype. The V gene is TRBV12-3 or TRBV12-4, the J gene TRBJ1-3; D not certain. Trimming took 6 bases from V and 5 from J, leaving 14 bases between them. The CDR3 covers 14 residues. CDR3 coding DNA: TGTGCCAGCAGGATATACGGAGAGCGAAACACCATATATTTT. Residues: CASRIYGERNTIYF.

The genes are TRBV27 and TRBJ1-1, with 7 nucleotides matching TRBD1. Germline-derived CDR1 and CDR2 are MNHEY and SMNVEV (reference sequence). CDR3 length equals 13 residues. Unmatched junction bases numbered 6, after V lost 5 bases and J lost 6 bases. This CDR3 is CASSLDRVSEAFF. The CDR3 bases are TGTGCCAGCAGTCTCGACAGGGTATCTGAAGCTTTCTTT.

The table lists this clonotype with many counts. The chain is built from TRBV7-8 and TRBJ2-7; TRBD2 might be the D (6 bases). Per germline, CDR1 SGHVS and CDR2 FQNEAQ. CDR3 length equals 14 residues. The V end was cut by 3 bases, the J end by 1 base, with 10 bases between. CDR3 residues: CASSFGTQSYEQYF. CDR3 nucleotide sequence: TGTGCCAGCAGCTTCGGGACTCAGTCCTACGAGCAGTACTTC.

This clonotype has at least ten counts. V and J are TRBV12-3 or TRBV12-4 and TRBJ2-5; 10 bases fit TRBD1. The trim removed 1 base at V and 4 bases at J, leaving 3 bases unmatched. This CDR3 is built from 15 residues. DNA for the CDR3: TGTGCCAGCAGTTTAGAGGGGACAGGGGTAGAGACCCAGTACTTC. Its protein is CASSLEGTGVETQYF.

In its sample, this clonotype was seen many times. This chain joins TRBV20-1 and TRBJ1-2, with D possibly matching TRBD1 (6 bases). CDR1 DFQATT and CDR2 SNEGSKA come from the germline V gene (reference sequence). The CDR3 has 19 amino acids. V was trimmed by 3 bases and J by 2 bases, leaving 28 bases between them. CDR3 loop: CSARDRGTGQITANYGYTF. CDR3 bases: TGCAGTGCTAGGGACCGGGGTACGGGACAAATCACCGCCAACTATGGCTACACCTTC.

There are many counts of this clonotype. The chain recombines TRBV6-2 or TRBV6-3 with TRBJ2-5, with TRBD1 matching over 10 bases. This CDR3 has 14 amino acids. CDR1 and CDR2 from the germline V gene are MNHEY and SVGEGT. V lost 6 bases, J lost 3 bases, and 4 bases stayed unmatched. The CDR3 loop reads CASRSGQGKETQYF. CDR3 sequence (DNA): TGTGCCAGCAGATCGGGACAGGGGAAAGAGACCCAGTACTTC.

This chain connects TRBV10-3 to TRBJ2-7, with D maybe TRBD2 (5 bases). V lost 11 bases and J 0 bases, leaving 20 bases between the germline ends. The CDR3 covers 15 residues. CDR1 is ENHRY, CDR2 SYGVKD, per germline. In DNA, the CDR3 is TGTGCCTCACACGGGGTAGACGGTTCCTCCTACGAGCAGTACTTC. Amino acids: CASHGVDGSSYEQYF.

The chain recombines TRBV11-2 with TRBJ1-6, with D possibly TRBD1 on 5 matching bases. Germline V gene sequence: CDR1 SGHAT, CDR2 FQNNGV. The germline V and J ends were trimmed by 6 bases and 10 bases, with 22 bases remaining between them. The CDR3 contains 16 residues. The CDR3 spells CASRIRTRPFGSPLHF. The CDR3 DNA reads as TGTGCCAGCAGAATAAGGACAAGGCCATTTGGGTCACCCCTCCACTTT.

CDR3 coding DNA: TGTGCCAGCAGTTACGTCGGTTCACCCCTCCACTTT. Translating gives CASSYVGSPLHF. The chain links TRBV6-5 to TRBJ1-6; D gene unclear. The CDR3 extends over 12 amino acids. Germline V gene data show CDR1 as MNHEY and CDR2 as SVGAGI. Between the trimmed V and J ends, which lost 2 bases and 9 bases, there was a span of 5 bases.

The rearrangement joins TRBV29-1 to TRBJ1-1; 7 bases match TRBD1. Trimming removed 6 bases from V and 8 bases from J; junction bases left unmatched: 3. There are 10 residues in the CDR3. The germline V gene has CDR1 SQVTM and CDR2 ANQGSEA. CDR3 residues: CSVMTGEAFF. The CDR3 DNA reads TGCAGCGTAATGACAGGGGAAGCTTTCTTT. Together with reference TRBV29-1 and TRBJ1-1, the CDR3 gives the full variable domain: SAVISQKPSRDICQRGTSLTIQCQVDSQVTMMFWYRQQPGQSLTLIATANQGSEATYESGFVIDKFPISRPNLTFSTLTVSNMSPEDSSIYLCSVMTGEAFFGQGTRLTVV.

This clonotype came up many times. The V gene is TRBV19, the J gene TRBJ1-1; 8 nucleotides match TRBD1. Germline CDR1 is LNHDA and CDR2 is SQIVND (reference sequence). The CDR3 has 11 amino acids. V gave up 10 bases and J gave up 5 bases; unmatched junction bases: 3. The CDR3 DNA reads TGTGCCACGACAGGGGCTACTGAAGCTTTCTTT. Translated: CATTGATEAFF.

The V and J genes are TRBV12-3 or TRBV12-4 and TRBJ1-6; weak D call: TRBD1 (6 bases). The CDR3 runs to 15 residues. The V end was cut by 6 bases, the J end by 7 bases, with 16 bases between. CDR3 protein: CASRPGEEGNSPLHF. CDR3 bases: TGTGCCAGCAGACCAGGGGAAGAAGGGAATTCACCCCTCCACTTT.

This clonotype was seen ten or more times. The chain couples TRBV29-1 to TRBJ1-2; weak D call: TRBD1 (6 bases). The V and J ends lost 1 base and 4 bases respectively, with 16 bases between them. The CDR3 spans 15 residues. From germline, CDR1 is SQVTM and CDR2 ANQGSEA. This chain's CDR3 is CSVEGVQGNPYGYTF. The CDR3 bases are TGCAGCGTTGAAGGGGTTCAGGGGAACCCCTATGGCTACACCTTC.

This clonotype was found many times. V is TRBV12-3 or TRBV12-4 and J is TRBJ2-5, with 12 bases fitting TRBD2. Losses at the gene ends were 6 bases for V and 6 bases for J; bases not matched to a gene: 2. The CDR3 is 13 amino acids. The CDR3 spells CASRLAGGKTQYF. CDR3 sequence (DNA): TGTGCCAGCAGACTAGCGGGAGGAAAGACCCAGTACTTC.

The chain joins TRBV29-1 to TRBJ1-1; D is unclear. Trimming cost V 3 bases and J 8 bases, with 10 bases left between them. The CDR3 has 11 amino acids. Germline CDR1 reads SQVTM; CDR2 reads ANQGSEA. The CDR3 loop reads CSVEDPSEAFF. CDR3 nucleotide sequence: TGCAGCGTTGAGGACCCTTCAGAAGCTTTCTTT. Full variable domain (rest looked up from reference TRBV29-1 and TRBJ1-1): SAVISQKPSRDICQRGTSLTIQCQVDSQVTMMFWYRQQPGQSLTLIATANQGSEATYESGFVIDKFPISRPNLTFSTLTVSNMSPEDSSIYLCSVEDPSEAFFGQGTRLTVV.

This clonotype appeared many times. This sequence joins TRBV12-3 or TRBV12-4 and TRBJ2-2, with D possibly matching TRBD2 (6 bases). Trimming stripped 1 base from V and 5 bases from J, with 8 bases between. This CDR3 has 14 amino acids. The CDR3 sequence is CASSLGGETGELFF. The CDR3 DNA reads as TGTGCCAGCAGTTTAGGCGGGGAAACCGGGGAGCTGTTTTTT.